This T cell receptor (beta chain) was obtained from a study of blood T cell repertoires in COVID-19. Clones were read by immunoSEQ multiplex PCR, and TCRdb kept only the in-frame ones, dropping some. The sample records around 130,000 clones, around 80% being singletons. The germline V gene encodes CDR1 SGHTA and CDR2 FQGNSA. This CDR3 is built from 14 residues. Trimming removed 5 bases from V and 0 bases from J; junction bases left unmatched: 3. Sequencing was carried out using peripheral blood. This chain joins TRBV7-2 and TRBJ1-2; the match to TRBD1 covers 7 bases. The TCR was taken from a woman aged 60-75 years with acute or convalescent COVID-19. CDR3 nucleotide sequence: TGTGCCAGCAGCCCCGGGACAGCTAACTATGGCTACACCTTC. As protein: CASSPGTANYGYTF.